The 29 T cell receptor beta chains below were found in one sample sequenced in a study of T cells in Graves' hyperthyroidism and ophthalmopathy. Authors of the study amplified TCR beta CDR3 regions from RNA transcripts. The HTBI primer set drove a first-round RT-PCR of the TCR CDR3. TCRdb itself ran the multiplex PCR reads through MiXCR, one entry per CDR3 protein. The table records over 90,000 distinct CDR3 sequences, roughly 44% of them present only once. Specimen: blood. These receptor sequences come from a man aged 35 to 55 with Graves' hyperthyroidism.

This clonotype was detected only a few times. V gene TRBV12-3 or TRBV12-4 combines with J gene TRBJ1-1; D gene ambiguous. Trimming left V 3 bases short and J 1 base short, with 15 bases between. CDR3 length: 16 amino acids. Here the CDR3 reads CASSFRQAVTNTEAFF. For the CDR3, the DNA is TGTGCCAGCAGTTTTCGACAAGCCGTTACGAACACTGAAGCTTTCTTT.

The table lists this clonotype with a count of one. The chain recombines TRBV2 with TRBJ1-1, with 8 bases lining up with TRBD1. The germline V gene encodes CDR1 SNHLY and CDR2 FYNNEI. J gave up 0 bases and V 6 bases, and 3 bases lay outside the gene matches. This CDR3 is 14 amino acids long. The CDR3 here is CASRRDRLNTEAFF. In DNA, the CDR3 is TGTGCCAGCAGGAGGGACAGGCTGAACACTGAAGCTTTCTTT.

This chain connects TRBV20-1 to TRBJ2-3; D call uncertain. Germline V gene sequence: CDR1 DFQATT, CDR2 SNEGSKA (reference sequence). V lost 6 bases to trimming and J lost 2 bases, with 6 bases between them. This CDR3 region has 11 residues. The chain's CDR3 is CSAQDTDTQYF. For the CDR3, the DNA is TGCAGTGCGCAGGACACAGATACGCAGTATTTT.

About this clonotype: A read error is possible here, since a much larger clone lies one base away. The gene calls are TRBV9 and TRBJ1-6; the D is unclear. Germline V lookup: CDR1 SGDLS, CDR2 YYNGEE. CDR3 size: 13 residues. V lost 4 bases and J 11 bases, leaving 13 bases between the germline ends. CDR3 nucleotide sequence: TGTGCCAGCAGCTTCCCCTCGCCACCACCCCTCCACTTT. Its protein is CASSFPSPPPLHF.

Points on this clonotype: A read error may produce the germline difference seen at one junction end. The chain employs TRBV12-5 and TRBJ1-3; D is ambiguous. This CDR3 is 15 amino acids long. CDR1 is LGHNT and CDR2 is FRNRAP in the germline V gene. CDR3 residues: CASGSTRSSGSTIYF. The CDR3 nucleotides are TGTGCTAGTGGATCGACACGAAGCTCTGGAAGCACCATATATTTT.

Comments on this clonotype: A much larger clone lies one base from this, so it may be a read error. This chain links TRBV20-1 with TRBJ2-1, with D possibly TRBD2 on 7 matching bases. CDR1 is DFQATT and CDR2 is SNEGSKA in the germline V gene (reference sequence). CDR3 size: 14 residues. The ends were cut back, 2 bases at V and 9 bases at J, with 17 bases in the middle. The CDR3 is CSARPLAGASEQFF. DNA of the CDR3: TGCAGTGCTAGACCTCTGGCGGGGGCGAGTGAGCAGTTCTTC.

This clonotype was seen ten or more times. This rearrangement joins TRBV27 to TRBJ2-7; the match to TRBD2 covers 15 bases. The CDR3 is made up of 14 amino acids. CDR1 is MNHEY and CDR2 is SMNVEV in the germline V gene (reference sequence). The ends lost 5 bases at V and 6 bases at J; junction bases unmatched: 2. The CDR3 nucleotides are TGTGCCAGCAGTCCGGGACTAGCGGGAGGCGAGCAGTACTTC. It encodes CASSPGLAGGEQYF.

In regard to this clonotype: Given a much more abundant clone one base away, this may be a read error. The chain recombines TRBV20-1 with TRBJ2-2; the D is unclear. V was cut by 5 bases and J by 5 bases, with 12 bases left in between. The CDR3 length is 13 residues. In germline, CDR1 is DFQATT, CDR2 SNEGSKA (reference sequence). This CDR3 is CSAAREVTGELFF. CDR3 in DNA: TGCAGTGCTGCCCGCGAGGTGACCGGGGAGCTGTTTTTT.

In this sample, this clonotype turned up many times. V gene TRBV7-8 combines with J gene TRBJ2-3; TRBD2 matches 11 bases. The germline gives CDR1 SGHVS, CDR2 FQNEAQ. The V gene end was trimmed by 6 bases and the J gene end by 4 bases; junction bases not matched to a gene: 9. The CDR3 is 16 amino acids. The CDR3 region is CASSSTASGRSDTQYF. In DNA form, the CDR3 reads TGTGCCAGCAGTTCGACCGCTAGCGGGAGGTCAGATACGCAGTATTTT.

V is TRBV6-1 and J is TRBJ1-4; 8 bases are shared with TRBD1. V was clipped by 6 bases and J by 7 bases; unmatched bases: 7. CDR1 and CDR2 from the germline V gene are MNHNS and SASEGT. The CDR3 loop spans 14 amino acids. The CDR3 region has the DNA TGTGCCAGCAGGGTGGACAGGGTGGTTGAAAAACTGTTTTTT. It translates to CASRVDRVVEKLFF.

The sample holds many counts of this clonotype. In DNA form, the CDR3 reads TGTGCCAGCAGCACCACAGGGAACACTGAAGCTTTCTTT. Translation: CASSTTGNTEAFF. This chain joins TRBV7-8 and TRBJ1-1; D possibly corresponds to TRBD1 (5 bases). CDR1 is SGHVS, CDR2 FQNEAQ, per germline. The CDR3 contains 13 residues. V lost 5 bases to trimming and J lost 1 base, with 8 bases between them.

V gene TRBV7-2 combines with J gene TRBJ2-7, with D possibly TRBD1 on 6 matching bases. The V gene lost 4 bases and the J gene lost 2 bases, with 9 bases spanning the gap. The CDR3 runs to 13 residues. In germline, CDR1 is SGHTA, CDR2 FQGNSA. The CDR3 region is CASSSTGPYEQYF. The CDR3 DNA follows: TGTGCCAGCAGCTCCACAGGGCCCTACGAGCAGTACTTC.

This clonotype has at least ten counts. A much larger clone sits a single nucleotide away, making a read error possible. The chain is built from TRBV19 and TRBJ2-1, with TRBD2 matching 7 bases. The germline CDR1 and CDR2 sequences are LNHDA and SQIVND (reference sequence). The CDR3 spans 15 residues. CDR3 in amino acids: CTSSIGPTSSSEQFF. The DNA of the CDR3 is TGTACCAGTAGTATAGGCCCGACTAGCTCAAGTGAGCAGTTCTTC.

The chain couples TRBV7-2 to TRBJ2-7; 14 bases map to TRBD2. Germline-derived CDR1 and CDR2 are SGHTA and FQGNSA. This CDR3 is 13 amino acids long. V dropped 9 bases and J dropped 5; count of bases not matched to a gene: 3. In DNA form, the CDR3 reads TGTGCCAGGGGGACTAGCGGGAGTCACGAGCAGTACTTC. The encoded protein is CARGTSGSHEQYF.

This clonotype was detected many times. The chain combines TRBV10-1 with TRBJ1-6; D is unclear. Germline CDR1 and CDR2: WNHNN and SYGVQD (reference sequence). CDR3 length: 15 amino acids. The V end lost 7 bases, the J end lost 2 bases, and 12 bases lay between the germline ends. The CDR3 is CASTKQLTYNSPLHF. DNA of the CDR3: TGCGCCAGCACCAAACAGTTAACCTATAATTCACCCCTCCACTTT.

In its sample, this clonotype was seen many times. The chain is built from TRBV19 and TRBJ2-6, with 7 bases aligning to TRBD1. The CDR3 spans 17 residues. The junction had 9 bases not matched to a gene; V was cut back by 5 bases and J by 2 bases. Germline V gene data show CDR1 as LNHDA and CDR2 as SQIVND (reference sequence). In DNA, the CDR3 is TGTGCCAGTAGTGCCCGGGACAGCGGAACTGGGGCCAACGTCCTGACTTTC. The encoded protein is CASSARDSGTGANVLTF. Together with reference TRBV19 and TRBJ2-6, the CDR3 gives the full variable domain: DGGITQSPKYLFRKEGQNVTLSCEQNLNHDAMYWYRQDPGQGLRLIYYSQIVNDFQKGDIAEGYSVSREKKESFPLTVTSAQKNPTAFYLCASSARDSGTGANVLTFGAGSRLTVL.

The rearrangement links TRBV6-5 to TRBJ1-6, with 8 bases identical to TRBD1. Germline CDR1 MNHEY, CDR2 SVGAGI. There are 12 residues in the CDR3. J was trimmed by 10 bases and V by 6 bases; bases with no gene match: 2. The CDR3 coding sequence is TGTGCCAGCAGATGGACAGGGTCACCCCTCCACTTT. Residues: CASRWTGSPLHF.

The table lists this clonotype with many counts. The V call is TRBV20-1, the J call TRBJ1-6; maybe TRBD1 (5 bases). The germline CDR1 and CDR2 sequences are DFQATT and SNEGSKA (reference sequence). The CDR3 has 16 amino acids. V was pared by 0 bases and J by 0 bases, with 9 bases between. The CDR3 reads CSARDLGLSYNSPLHF. CDR3 coding DNA: TGCAGTGCTAGAGATCTGGGACTCTCCTATAATTCACCCCTCCACTTT.

Many counts were recorded for this clonotype. CDR3: CATSDTLAGAADTQYF. CDR3 DNA sequence: TGTGCCACCAGTGACACGTTAGCGGGAGCGGCAGATACGCAGTATTTT. The chain has TRBV24-1 and TRBJ2-3; 9 nucleotides agree with TRBD2. After removal of 4 bases from V and 4 bases from J, the junction contained 8 bases not matched to a gene. The CDR3 is made up of 16 amino acids. CDR1 and CDR2 (germline): KGHDR, SFDVKD.

Details on this clonotype: It may be a read error: a sequence one base away is much more abundant. The V and J genes are TRBV20-1 and TRBJ1-6, with a tentative D call TRBD1 (5 bases). CDR3 length: 16 amino acids. Germline V gene data show CDR1 as DFQATT and CDR2 as SNEGSKA (reference sequence). V gave up 4 bases and J gave up 8 bases, with 21 bases separating them. The chain's CDR3 is CSAIKIPMGPDSPLHF. In DNA, the CDR3 is TGCAGTGCTATTAAGATCCCTATGGGGCCTGATTCACCCCTCCACTTT.

This clonotype was detected ten times or more. This chain joins TRBV3-1 and TRBJ2-5; D gene unclear. V gave up 3 bases and J gave up 4 bases, with 6 bases separating them. The CDR3 loop spans 12 amino acids. Germline V gene data show CDR1 as LGHDT and CDR2 as YNNKEL (reference sequence). CDR3: CASSHVGETQYF. CDR3 sequence (DNA): TGTGCCAGCAGCCATGTAGGAGAGACCCAGTACTTC.

With respect to this clonotype: A much larger clone lies a single base off, so this may be a read error. This sequence joins TRBV25-1 and TRBJ2-5; D might be TRBD1 (6 bases). Trimming shortened V by 5 bases and J by 5 bases, and 12 bases separated the two germline ends. The CDR3 loop spans 13 amino acids. Germline assignment: CDR1 MGHDK and CDR2 SYGVNS. The CDR3 DNA is TGTGCCAGCAGTAGGGGGTCCACGGAGACCCAGTACTTC. Protein product: CASSRGSTETQYF. The whole variable domain, filled in from reference TRBV25-1 and TRBJ2-5, reads EADIYQTPRYLVIGTGKKITLECSQTMGHDKMYWYQQDPGMELHLIHYSYGVNSTEKGDLSSESTVSRIRTEHFPLTLESARPSHTSQYLCASSRGSTETQYFGPGTRLLVL.

This clonotype was recorded once. The final CDR3 position lacks the conserved phenylalanine or tryptophan, pointing to a likely read error. The rearrangement joins TRBV6-5 to TRBJ1-1; TRBD1 aligns across 8 bases. Unmatched junction bases numbered 5, after V lost 0 bases and J lost 2 bases. CDR3 length: 16 residues. Germline V gives CDR1 MNHEY, CDR2 SVGAGI. The CDR3 DNA reads as TGTGCCAGCAGTTACTCCGGGACAGGCTTTAACACTGAAGCTTTCTGT. This codes for CASSYSGTGFNTEAFC.

The CDR3 loop reads CASSSRASGQTQYF. CDR3 nucleotides: TGTGCCAGTAGCTCCAGGGCTAGCGGACAGACCCAGTACTTC. The chain combines TRBV19 with TRBJ2-5, with 7 bases fitting TRBD2. V was pared by 6 bases and J by 6 bases, with 10 bases of the junction left unmatched. The CDR3 contains 14 residues. Germline V gene data show CDR1 as LNHDA and CDR2 as SQIVND (reference sequence).

Of note for this clonotype: At one of its ends the junction is not consistent with the germline gene, which may arise from a read error. The chain uses TRBV29-1 and TRBJ2-5; 7 nucleotides line up with TRBD1. The CDR3 runs to 14 residues. Germline-derived CDR1 and CDR2 are SQVTM and ANQGSEA. In DNA form, the CDR3 reads TGTAGCGTTGAATTTTGGGACAGTGGGGAGACCCAGAACTTT. Translated: CSVEFWDSGETQNF.

CDR3 loop: CASSTGGAGKTQHF. In nucleotides, the CDR3 is TGTGCCAGCAGCACCGGGGGGGCGGGAAAGACCCAGCATTTT. This sequence joins TRBV7-3 and TRBJ1-5; D possibly corresponds to TRBD1 (6 bases). Trimming took 5 bases from V and 11 from J, leaving 19 bases between them. Germline assignment: CDR1 SGHTA and CDR2 FQGTGA. The CDR3 is 14 residues long.

This clonotype was seen at least ten times. An end of the junction does not agree with germline; a read error may underlie this. The V and J genes are TRBV19 and TRBJ1-2, with unresolved D. Germline CDR1 LNHDA, CDR2 SQIVND (reference sequence). There are 13 residues in the CDR3. In DNA, the CDR3 is TGTGCCAGTAGTATGCTGGCTAACTATGGCTACGCCTTC. Protein product: CASSMLANYGYAF.

This chain links TRBV24-1 with TRBJ2-3, with D unresolved. Germline CDR1 reads KGHDR; CDR2 reads SFDVKD. The CDR3 consists of 12 residues. V dropped 7 bases and J dropped 6 bases, with 10 bases sitting between them. CDR3 residues: CATRDRLDTQYF. Written as DNA, the CDR3 is TGTGCCACCAGGGATCGACTCGATACGCAGTATTTT.

The V call is TRBV7-9, the J call TRBJ1-5; 9 bases are a match to TRBD1. CDR3 length: 15 residues. Trimming cost V 4 bases and J 7 bases; bases outside gene matches: 8. Per germline, CDR1 SEHNR and CDR2 FQNEAQ (reference sequence). CDR3 DNA: TGTGCCAGCAGCTGGGGGACAGGGATGGAACAGCCCCAGCATTTT. Translating gives CASSWGTGMEQPQHF.